The clone carrying this TCR beta chain has a handful of counts. The antigen remains unidentified. This sample was taken from a study of cytomegalovirus exposure and HLA in healthy donors. Trimming cost V 5 bases and J 2 bases, with 9 bases left between them. Per the germline V gene, CDR1 is SEHNR and CDR2 is FQNEAQ (reference sequence). The CDR3 covers 13 residues. Overall study findings and caveats: Overall, some 160 TCR beta chains were annotated as cytomegalovirus-associated.

The study ran its PCR with 60 Vbeta and 13 Jbeta primers. As originally analysed: Unique TCR beta chains totaled some 80 million in a later count, with some 10 million of them shared. Only in-frame clones appear in the TCRdb table, and some are missing; sequencing was by immunoSEQ multiplex PCR. The V and J calls and the clone size are those of that table, but D and trimming were determined from the DNA. There are 100,000 or so clones in the sample; approximately 78% occur only once, and approximately 4.6% lies in the top ten. This TCR came from a woman aged 40 to 55 in good health and CMV-seropositive. Source material: PBMCs. The V gene is TRBV7-9, the J gene TRBJ1-1; a possible D gene is TRBD1 (6 bases). The CDR3 is CASSRQENTEAFF. The CDR3 region has the DNA TGTGCCAGCAGCAGACAGGAAAACACTGAAGCTTTCTTT.